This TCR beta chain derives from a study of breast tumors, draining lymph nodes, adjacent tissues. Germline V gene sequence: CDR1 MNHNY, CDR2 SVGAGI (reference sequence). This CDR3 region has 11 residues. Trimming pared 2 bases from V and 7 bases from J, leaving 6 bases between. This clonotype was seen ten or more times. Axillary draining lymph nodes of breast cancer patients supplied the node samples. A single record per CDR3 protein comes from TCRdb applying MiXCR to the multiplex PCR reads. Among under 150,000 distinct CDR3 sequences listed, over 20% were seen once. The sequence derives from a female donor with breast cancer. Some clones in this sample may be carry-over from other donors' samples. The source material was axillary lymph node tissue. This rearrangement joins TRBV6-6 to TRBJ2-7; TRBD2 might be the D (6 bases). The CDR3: CASSYRGEQYF. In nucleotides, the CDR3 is TGTGCCAGCAGTTACCGGGGGGAGCAGTACTTC.